These T cell receptor beta chains were read from a single sample in a study of T cell responses to AZD1222 COVID-19 vaccine. Method: immunoSEQ multiplex PCR; TCRdb's copy keeps in-frame clones and lacks some. The sample carries 200,000 or so clones, around 86% recorded once. Material: peripheral blood, obtained on day 0 of MenACWY control vaccination. These receptors all stem from an adult in good health. CDR3s include the opening cysteine and the closing phenylalanine or tryptophan. Each record gives: CDR3 length, clone size, J gene, D gene, V gene, CDR3 protein, CDR3 DNA. A D gene is named only where the DNA matches it firmly. Rows give clone size only sometimes, using once, few, many, or a class for an expanded clone.

len: 14
abundance: .
j_gene: TRBJ2-7
d_gene: TRBD2
v_gene: TRBV5-6
CDR3aa: CASSAYGTSWEQYF
CDR3nt: TGTGCCAGCAGCGCCTACGGGACTAGCTGGGAGCAGTACTTC

len: 15
abundance: .
j_gene: TRBJ2-5
d_gene: TRBD2
v_gene: TRBV28
CDR3aa: CASSWEGMVQETQYF
CDR3nt: TGTGCCAGCAGTTGGGAGGGGATGGTCCAAGAGACCCAGTACTTC

len: 11
abundance: few
j_gene: TRBJ2-7
d_gene: .
v_gene: TRBV13
CDR3aa: CASSFGGEQYF
CDR3nt: TGTGCCAGCAGCTTCGGTGGCGAGCAGTACTTC

len: 14
abundance: .
j_gene: TRBJ2-7
d_gene: .
v_gene: TRBV7-2
CDR3aa: CASSLGQITYEQYF
CDR3nt: TGTGCCAGCAGCTTAGGGCAGATTACCTACGAGCAGTACTTC

len: 14
abundance: .
j_gene: TRBJ1-3
d_gene: TRBD1
v_gene: TRBV11-3
CDR3aa: CASSEGQGGNTIYF
CDR3nt: TGTGCCAGCAGCGAGGGACAGGGTGGAAACACCATATATTTT

len: 15
abundance: .
j_gene: TRBJ2-3
d_gene: .
v_gene: TRBV2
CDR3aa: CASTDRLVPTDTQYF
CDR3nt: TGTGCCAGCACCGACCGACTCGTACCCACAGATACGCAGTATTTT

len: 14
abundance: .
j_gene: TRBJ1-2
d_gene: TRBD1
v_gene: TRBV7-9
CDR3aa: CASSFPGGGYGYTF
CDR3nt: TGTGCCAGCAGCTTTCCAGGGGGCGGGTATGGCTACACCTTC

len: 14
abundance: few
j_gene: TRBJ2-7
d_gene: TRBD1
v_gene: TRBV5-6
CDR3aa: CASSLAGQGPEQYF
CDR3nt: TGTGCCAGCAGCTTGGCGGGACAGGGTCCCGAGCAGTACTTC

len: 14
abundance: .
j_gene: TRBJ1-4
d_gene: .
v_gene: TRBV30
CDR3aa: CAWNRIGVNEKLFF
CDR3nt: TGTGCCTGGAATCGAATCGGTGTTAATGAAAAACTGTTTTTT

len: 13
abundance: few
j_gene: TRBJ2-4
d_gene: .
v_gene: TRBV14
CDR3aa: CASSQSGENIQYF
CDR3nt: TGTGCCAGCAGCCAATCAGGGGAAAACATTCAGTACTTC

len: 13
abundance: .
j_gene: TRBJ2-3
d_gene: TRBD1
v_gene: TRBV28
CDR3aa: CASSLSRGTAQYF
CDR3nt: TGTGCCAGCAGTTTATCCAGGGGGACGGCGCAGTATTTT

len: 13
abundance: .
j_gene: TRBJ2-7
d_gene: .
v_gene: TRBV23-1
CDR3aa: CASSLYWRHEQYF
CDR3nt: TGCGCCAGCAGCCTGTACTGGCGGCACGAGCAGTACTTC

len: 17
abundance: .
j_gene: TRBJ2-3
d_gene: TRBD2
v_gene: TRBV9
CDR3aa: CASSGREAGAGTDTQYF
CDR3nt: TGTGCCAGCAGCGGACGGGAAGCGGGAGCAGGCACAGATACGCAGTATTTT

len: 18
abundance: .
j_gene: TRBJ2-3
d_gene: TRBD2
v_gene: TRBV6-2/TRBV6-3
CDR3aa: CASSQPSGGAFGTDTQYF
CDR3nt: TGTGCCAGCAGTCAGCCCTCCGGGGGGGCCTTCGGCACAGATACGCAGTATTTT

len: 14
abundance: .
j_gene: TRBJ1-4
d_gene: .
v_gene: TRBV5-1
CDR3aa: CASSQGRGNEKLFF
CDR3nt: TGCGCCAGCAGCCAAGGGCGAGGGAATGAAAAACTGTTTTTT

len: 15
abundance: .
j_gene: TRBJ2-5
d_gene: TRBD1
v_gene: TRBV30
CDR3aa: CAWSAMTGREETQYF
CDR3nt: TGTGCCTGGAGTGCTATGACAGGGCGGGAAGAGACCCAGTACTTC

len: 14
abundance: .
j_gene: TRBJ1-4
d_gene: .
v_gene: TRBV6-6
CDR3aa: CASRPQGTNEKLFF
CDR3nt: TGTGCCAGCAGGCCACAGGGTACTAATGAAAAACTGTTTTTT

len: 12
abundance: .
j_gene: TRBJ2-7
d_gene: TRBD2
v_gene: TRBV24-1
CDR3aa: CATSVREGEQYF
CDR3nt: TGTGCCACCAGTGTACGGGAGGGCGAGCAGTACTTC

len: 14
abundance: .
j_gene: TRBJ1-6
d_gene: .
v_gene: TRBV7-3
CDR3aa: CASSYGTWNSPLHF
CDR3nt: TGTGCCAGCAGCTACGGGACTTGGAATTCACCCCTCCACTTT

len: 14
abundance: .
j_gene: TRBJ2-7
d_gene: .
v_gene: TRBV14
CDR3aa: CASSQVGRAHEQYF
CDR3nt: TGTGCCAGCAGCCAAGTAGGCAGGGCCCACGAGCAGTACTTC

len: 15
abundance: .
j_gene: TRBJ2-1
d_gene: .
v_gene: TRBV5-4
CDR3aa: CASRPWGGGYNEQFF
CDR3nt: TGTGCCAGCAGACCCTGGGGAGGGGGGTACAATGAGCAGTTCTTC

len: 12
abundance: .
j_gene: TRBJ2-5
d_gene: .
v_gene: TRBV7-9
CDR3aa: CASSDEYRTQYF
CDR3nt: TGTGCCAGCAGCGACGAGTATAGGACCCAGTACTTC

len: 17
abundance: .
j_gene: TRBJ2-3
d_gene: .
v_gene: TRBV10-3
CDR3aa: CAISESRDSGFTDTQYF
CDR3nt: TGTGCCATCAGTGAGTCCCGGGACTCCGGATTCACAGATACGCAGTATTTT

len: 13
abundance: .
j_gene: TRBJ2-7
d_gene: .
v_gene: TRBV30
CDR3aa: CAWHAGETYEQYF
CDR3nt: TGTGCCTGGCACGCAGGGGAAACCTACGAGCAGTACTTC

len: 15
abundance: .
j_gene: TRBJ1-5
d_gene: TRBD1
v_gene: TRBV6-5
CDR3aa: CASSPQGASNQPQHF
CDR3nt: TGTGCCAGCAGCCCACAGGGGGCCAGCAATCAGCCCCAGCATTTT

len: 15
abundance: .
j_gene: TRBJ1-3
d_gene: .
v_gene: TRBV25-1
CDR3aa: CASSEQGNSGNTIYF
CDR3nt: TGTGCCAGCAGTGAGCAGGGTAACTCTGGAAACACCATATATTTT

len: 12
abundance: .
j_gene: TRBJ2-7
d_gene: .
v_gene: TRBV13
CDR3aa: CASSFLGYEQYF
CDR3nt: TGTGCCAGCAGCTTTTTGGGCTACGAGCAGTACTTC

len: 16
abundance: .
j_gene: TRBJ1-4
d_gene: .
v_gene: TRBV5-6
CDR3aa: CASSVRRTATNEKLFF
CDR3nt: TGTGCCAGCAGCGTACGTCGAACTGCAACTAATGAAAAACTGTTTTTT

len: 13
abundance: once
j_gene: TRBJ1-1
d_gene: .
v_gene: TRBV7-9
CDR3aa: CASVQGAGTEAFF
CDR3nt: TGTGCCAGCGTTCAGGGTGCGGGGACTGAAGCTTTCTTT

len: 11
abundance: .
j_gene: TRBJ2-1
d_gene: .
v_gene: TRBV28
CDR3aa: CASSLYNEQFF
CDR3nt: TGTGCCAGCAGTTTGTACAATGAGCAGTTCTTC

len: 13
abundance: few
j_gene: TRBJ2-5
d_gene: .
v_gene: TRBV29-1
CDR3aa: CSVAGHLKETQYF
CDR3nt: TGCAGCGTTGCGGGACACCTTAAAGAGACCCAGTACTTC

len: 15
abundance: .
j_gene: TRBJ1-4
d_gene: TRBD1
v_gene: TRBV5-1
CDR3aa: CASSVQGAAGEKLFF
CDR3nt: TGCGCCAGCAGCGTGCAGGGGGCCGCGGGTGAAAAACTGTTTTTT

len: 16
abundance: .
j_gene: TRBJ2-2
d_gene: .
v_gene: TRBV2
CDR3aa: CASSGGSNAATGELFF
CDR3nt: TGTGCCAGCAGTGGCGGCAGCAACGCGGCCACCGGGGAGCTGTTTTTT

len: 15
abundance: .
j_gene: TRBJ2-2
d_gene: TRBD2
v_gene: TRBV5-6
CDR3aa: CASSSAGGRVGELFF
CDR3nt: TGTGCCAGCAGCTCAGCGGGAGGGCGCGTCGGGGAGCTGTTTTTT

len: 14
abundance: once
j_gene: TRBJ2-2
d_gene: TRBD1
v_gene: TRBV30
CDR3aa: CAWRVLTGSGELFF
CDR3nt: TGTGCCTGGAGAGTCCTGACAGGGTCCGGGGAGCTGTTTTTT

len: 12
abundance: .
j_gene: TRBJ2-1
d_gene: .
v_gene: TRBV6-6
CDR3aa: CASTNRRDEQFF
CDR3nt: TGTGCCAGCACCAACAGGAGGGATGAGCAGTTCTTC

len: 15
abundance: .
j_gene: TRBJ2-1
d_gene: .
v_gene: TRBV28
CDR3aa: CASSWEQGLYNEQFF
CDR3nt: TGTGCCAGCAGCTGGGAGCAGGGGCTCTACAATGAGCAGTTCTTC

len: 11
abundance: .
j_gene: TRBJ1-2
d_gene: .
v_gene: TRBV25-1
CDR3aa: CASSGNYGYTF
CDR3nt: TGTGCCAGTTCAGGGAACTATGGCTACACCTTC

len: 15
abundance: .
j_gene: TRBJ2-2
d_gene: .
v_gene: TRBV6-5
CDR3aa: CARSADPPGTGELFF
CDR3nt: TGTGCCCGATCTGCGGACCCACCCGGCACCGGGGAGCTGTTTTTT

len: 13
abundance: .
j_gene: TRBJ1-2
d_gene: TRBD1
v_gene: TRBV9
CDR3aa: CASSYKTGEGYTF
CDR3nt: TGTGCCAGCAGCTATAAGACAGGGGAGGGCTACACCTTC

len: 10
abundance: once
j_gene: TRBJ1-3
d_gene: .
v_gene: TRBV25-1
CDR3aa: CASSDHPIYF
CDR3nt: TGTGCCAGCAGTGATCACCCCATATATTTT

len: 14
abundance: .
j_gene: TRBJ1-5
d_gene: TRBD1
v_gene: TRBV19
CDR3aa: CASSSGGVGQPQHF
CDR3nt: TGTGCCAGTAGCTCAGGGGGGGTAGGGCAGCCCCAGCATTTT

len: 17
abundance: .
j_gene: TRBJ2-1
d_gene: .
v_gene: TRBV5-1
CDR3aa: CASSLLGSALSYNEQFF
CDR3nt: TGCGCCAGCAGCTTGCTCGGGTCAGCCCTCTCCTACAATGAGCAGTTCTTC

len: 13
abundance: .
j_gene: TRBJ2-7
d_gene: .
v_gene: TRBV28
CDR3aa: CASSLDSNYEQYF
CDR3nt: TGTGCCAGCAGTTTAGACAGCAACTACGAGCAGTACTTC

len: 15
abundance: .
j_gene: TRBJ2-1
d_gene: TRBD1
v_gene: TRBV6-5
CDR3aa: CASSTRQGGGNEQFF
CDR3nt: TGTGCCAGCAGTACTCGACAGGGGGGCGGCAATGAGCAGTTCTTC

len: 14
abundance: .
j_gene: TRBJ1-2
d_gene: .
v_gene: TRBV4-3
CDR3aa: CASSQDASNYGYTF
CDR3nt: TGCGCCAGCAGCCAAGATGCCAGCAACTATGGCTACACCTTC

len: 14
abundance: .
j_gene: TRBJ2-7
d_gene: .
v_gene: TRBV28
CDR3aa: CASRSQGSDYEQYF
CDR3nt: TGTGCCAGCAGATCCCAGGGGAGCGACTACGAGCAGTACTTC